This TCR beta chain was recovered during a study of blood T cell repertoires in COVID-19. Here immunoSEQ multiplex PCR was the method, and the copy in TCRdb shows in-frame clones only, minus some. Among some 210,000 clones listed, about 88% were seen once. With V trimmed by 7 bases and J by 6 bases, 6 bases remained unmatched. Germline assignment: CDR1 MNHEY and CDR2 SVGAGI. This CDR3 is 14 amino acids long. The sequence was collected from a woman between 35 and 50 years old with acute or convalescent COVID-19. The gene calls are TRBV6-5 and TRBJ1-2, with 12 positions matching TRBD1. Source material: peripheral blood. CDR3 loop: CASIPGQGADGYTF. The CDR3 bases are TGTGCCAGCATCCCGGGACAGGGGGCTGATGGCTACACCTTC.